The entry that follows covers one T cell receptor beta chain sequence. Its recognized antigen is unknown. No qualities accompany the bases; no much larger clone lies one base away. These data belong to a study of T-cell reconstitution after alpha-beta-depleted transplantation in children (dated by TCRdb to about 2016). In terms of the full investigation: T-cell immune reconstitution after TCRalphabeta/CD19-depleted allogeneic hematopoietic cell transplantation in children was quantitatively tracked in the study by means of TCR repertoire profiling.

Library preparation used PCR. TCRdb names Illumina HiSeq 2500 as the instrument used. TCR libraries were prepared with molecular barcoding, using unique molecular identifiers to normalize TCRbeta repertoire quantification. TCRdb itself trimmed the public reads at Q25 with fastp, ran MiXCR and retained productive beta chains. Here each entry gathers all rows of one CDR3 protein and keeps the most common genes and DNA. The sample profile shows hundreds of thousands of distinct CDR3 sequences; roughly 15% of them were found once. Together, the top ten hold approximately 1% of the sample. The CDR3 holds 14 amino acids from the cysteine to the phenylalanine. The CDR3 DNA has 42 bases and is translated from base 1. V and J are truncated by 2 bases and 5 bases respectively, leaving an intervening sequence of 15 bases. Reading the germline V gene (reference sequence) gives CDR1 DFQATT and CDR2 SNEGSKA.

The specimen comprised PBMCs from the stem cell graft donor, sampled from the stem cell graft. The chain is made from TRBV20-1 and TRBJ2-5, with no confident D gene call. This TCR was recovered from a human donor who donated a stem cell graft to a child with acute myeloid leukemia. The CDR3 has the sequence CSARPRRRVETQYF. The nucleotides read TGCAGTGCTAGACCCCGAAGAAGGGTGGAGACCCAGTACTTC.